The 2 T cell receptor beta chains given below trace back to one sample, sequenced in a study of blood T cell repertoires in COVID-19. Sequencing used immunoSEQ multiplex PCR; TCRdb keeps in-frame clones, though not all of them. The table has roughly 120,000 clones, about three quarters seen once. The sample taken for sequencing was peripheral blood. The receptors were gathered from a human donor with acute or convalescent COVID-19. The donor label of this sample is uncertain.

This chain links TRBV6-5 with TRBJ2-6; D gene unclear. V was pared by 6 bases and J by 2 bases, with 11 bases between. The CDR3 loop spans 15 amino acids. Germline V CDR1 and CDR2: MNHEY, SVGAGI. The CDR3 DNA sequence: TGTGCCAGCAGCGATTGGCATGCTGGGGCCAACGTCCTGACTTTC. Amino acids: CASSDWHAGANVLTF.

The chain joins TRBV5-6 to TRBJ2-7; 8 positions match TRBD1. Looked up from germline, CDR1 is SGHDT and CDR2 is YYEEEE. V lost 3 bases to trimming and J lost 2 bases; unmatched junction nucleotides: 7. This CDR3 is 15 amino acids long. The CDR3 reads CASSWARDRTYEQYF. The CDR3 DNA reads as TGTGCCAGCAGCTGGGCCCGGGACAGGACCTACGAGCAGTACTTC.